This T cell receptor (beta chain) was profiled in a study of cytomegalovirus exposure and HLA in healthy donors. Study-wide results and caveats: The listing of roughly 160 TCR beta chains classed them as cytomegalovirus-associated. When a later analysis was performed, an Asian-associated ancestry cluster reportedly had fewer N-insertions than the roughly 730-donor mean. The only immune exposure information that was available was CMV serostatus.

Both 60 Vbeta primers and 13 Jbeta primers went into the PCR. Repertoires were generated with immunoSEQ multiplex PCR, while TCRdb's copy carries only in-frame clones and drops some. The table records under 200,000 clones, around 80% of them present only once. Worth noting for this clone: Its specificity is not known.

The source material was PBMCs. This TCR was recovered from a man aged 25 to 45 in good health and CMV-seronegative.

Written as DNA, the CDR3 is TGTGCCAGCAGTTCCCGAGGCCAATCCGGTTCTTCTAACTATGGCTACACCTTC. Amino acid sequence: CASSSRGQSGSSNYGYTF. This chain joins TRBV28 and TRBJ1-2; D not certain. V lost 4 bases and J 0 bases, leaving 21 bases between the germline ends. CDR3 size: 18 residues. CDR1 is MDHEN, CDR2 SYDVKM, per germline.